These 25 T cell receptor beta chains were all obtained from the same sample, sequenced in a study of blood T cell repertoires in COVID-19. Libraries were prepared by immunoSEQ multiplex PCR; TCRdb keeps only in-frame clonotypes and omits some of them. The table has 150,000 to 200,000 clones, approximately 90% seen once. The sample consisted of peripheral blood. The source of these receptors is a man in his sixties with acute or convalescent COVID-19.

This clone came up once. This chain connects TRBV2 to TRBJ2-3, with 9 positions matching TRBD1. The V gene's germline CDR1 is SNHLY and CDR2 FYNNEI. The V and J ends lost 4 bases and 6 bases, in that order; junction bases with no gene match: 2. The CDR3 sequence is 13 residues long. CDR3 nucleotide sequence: TGTGCCAGCAGTGGGGACAGGGCGGATACGCAGTATTTT. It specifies CASSGDRADTQYF.

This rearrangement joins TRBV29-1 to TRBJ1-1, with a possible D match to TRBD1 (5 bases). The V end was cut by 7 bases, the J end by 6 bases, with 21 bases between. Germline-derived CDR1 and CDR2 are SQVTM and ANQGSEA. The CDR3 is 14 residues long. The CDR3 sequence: CSALQGARGAEAFF. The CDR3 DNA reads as TGCAGCGCCCTCCAAGGGGCCCGGGGGGCTGAAGCTTTCTTT.

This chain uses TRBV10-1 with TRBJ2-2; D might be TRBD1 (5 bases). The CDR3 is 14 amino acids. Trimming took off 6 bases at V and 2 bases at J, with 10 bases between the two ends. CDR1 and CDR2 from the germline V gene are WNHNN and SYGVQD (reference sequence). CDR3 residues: CASRETANTGELFF. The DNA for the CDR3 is TGCGCCAGCAGAGAGACAGCCAACACCGGGGAGCTGTTTTTT.

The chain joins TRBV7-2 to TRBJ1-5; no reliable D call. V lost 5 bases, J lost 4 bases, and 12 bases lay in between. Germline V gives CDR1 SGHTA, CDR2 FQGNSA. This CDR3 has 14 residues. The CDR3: CASSAGSFNQPQHF. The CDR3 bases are TGTGCCAGCAGCGCCGGGAGTTTTAATCAGCCCCAGCATTTT.

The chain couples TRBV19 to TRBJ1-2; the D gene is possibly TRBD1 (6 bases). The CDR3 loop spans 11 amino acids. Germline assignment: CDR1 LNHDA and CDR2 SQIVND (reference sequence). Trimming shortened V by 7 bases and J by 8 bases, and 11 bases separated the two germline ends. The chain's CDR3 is CASTRGVGYTF. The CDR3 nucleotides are TGTGCCAGTACCAGGGGCGTCGGCTACACCTTC.

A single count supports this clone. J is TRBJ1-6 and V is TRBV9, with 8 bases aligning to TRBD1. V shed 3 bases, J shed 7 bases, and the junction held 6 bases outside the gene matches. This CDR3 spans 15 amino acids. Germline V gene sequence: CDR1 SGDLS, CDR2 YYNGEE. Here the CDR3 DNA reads TGTGCCAGCAGCGGCCTCGGGACAGGCAATTCACCCCTCCACTTT. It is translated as CASSGLGTGNSPLHF.

The CDR3 loop is CASGLRLWDRAGNTIYF. The CDR3 bases are TGTGCTAGTGGTTTGAGGCTGTGGGACAGGGCTGGAAACACCATATATTTT. The V gene is TRBV12-5, the J gene TRBJ1-3, with 9 bases that match TRBD1. This CDR3 region has 17 residues. In germline, CDR1 is LGHNT, CDR2 FRNRAP. V gave up 2 bases and J gave up 2 bases; unmatched junction bases: 7. Using reference TRBV12-5 and TRBJ1-3 for the parts outside the CDR3, the full variable domain is DARVTQTPRHKVTEMGQEVTMRCQPILGHNTVFWYRQTMMQGLELLAYFRNRAPLDDSGMPKDRFSAEMPDATLATLKIQPSEPRDSAVYFCASGLRLWDRAGNTIYFGEGSWLTVV.

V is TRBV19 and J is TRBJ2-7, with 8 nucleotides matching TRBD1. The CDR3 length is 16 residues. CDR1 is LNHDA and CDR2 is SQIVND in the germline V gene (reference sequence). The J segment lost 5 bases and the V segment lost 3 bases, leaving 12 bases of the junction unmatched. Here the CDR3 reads CASSMSPSTGANEQYF. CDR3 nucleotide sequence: TGTGCCAGTAGTATGAGTCCCTCGACAGGGGCCAACGAGCAGTACTTC.

The CDR3 nucleotides are TGTGCCAGCAGCCGGGACATTCAATATGGCTACACCTTC. Its translation: CASSRDIQYGYTF. The chain recombines TRBV5-4 with TRBJ1-2; D is perhaps TRBD1 (6 bases). The CDR3 spans 13 residues. Germline CDR1 and CDR2: SGHNT and YYREEE (reference sequence). V shed 4 bases and J shed 5 bases, with 12 bases lying between them.

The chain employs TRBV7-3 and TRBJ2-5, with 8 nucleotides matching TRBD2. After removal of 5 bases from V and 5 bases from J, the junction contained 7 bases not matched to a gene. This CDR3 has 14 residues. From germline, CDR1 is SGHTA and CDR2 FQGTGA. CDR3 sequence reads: CASSPGTRFETQYF. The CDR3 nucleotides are TGTGCCAGCAGCCCCGGGACTAGGTTTGAGACCCAGTACTTC. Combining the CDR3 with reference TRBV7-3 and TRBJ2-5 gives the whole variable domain GAGVSQTPSNKVTEKGKYVELRCDPISGHTALYWYRQSLGQGPEFLIYFQGTGAADDSGLPNDRFFAVRPEGSVSTLKIQRTERGDSAVYLCASSPGTRFETQYFGPGTRLLVL.

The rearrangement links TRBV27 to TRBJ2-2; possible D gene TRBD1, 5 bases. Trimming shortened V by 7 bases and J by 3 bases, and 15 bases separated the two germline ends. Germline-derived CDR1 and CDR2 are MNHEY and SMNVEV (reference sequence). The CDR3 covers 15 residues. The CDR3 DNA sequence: TGTGCCAGCACCTCAGGGTCGGCTCACACCGGGGAGCTGTTTTTT. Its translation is CASTSGSAHTGELFF.

The CDR3 sequence: CASSRRGHLNTEAFF. The CDR3 DNA reads as TGTGCCAGCAGCCGAAGGGGACACTTGAACACTGAAGCTTTCTTT. This chain uses TRBV14 with TRBJ1-1; D may be TRBD1 (6 bases). This CDR3 is built from 15 residues. V lost 4 bases and J 0 bases, leaving 12 bases between the germline ends. The germline V gene has CDR1 SGHDN and CDR2 FVKESK.

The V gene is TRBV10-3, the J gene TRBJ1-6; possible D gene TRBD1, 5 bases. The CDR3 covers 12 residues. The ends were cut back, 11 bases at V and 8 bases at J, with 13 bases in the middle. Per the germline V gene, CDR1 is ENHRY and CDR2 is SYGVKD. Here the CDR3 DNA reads TGTGCCGCGGGACGGTGGGATTCACCCCTCCACTTT. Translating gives CAAGRWDSPLHF.

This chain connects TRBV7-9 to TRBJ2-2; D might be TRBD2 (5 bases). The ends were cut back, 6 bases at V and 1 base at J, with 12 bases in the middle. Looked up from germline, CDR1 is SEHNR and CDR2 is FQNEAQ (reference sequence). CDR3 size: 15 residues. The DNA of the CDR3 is TGTGCCAGCAGTCATGGACGGGAGAACACCGGGGAGCTGTTTTTT. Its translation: CASSHGRENTGELFF.

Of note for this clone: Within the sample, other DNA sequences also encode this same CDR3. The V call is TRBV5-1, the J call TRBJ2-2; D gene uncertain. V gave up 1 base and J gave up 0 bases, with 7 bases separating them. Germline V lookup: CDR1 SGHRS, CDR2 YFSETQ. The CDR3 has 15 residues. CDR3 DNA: TGCGCCAGCAGCTTGACGGTTACGAACACCGGGGAGCTGTTTTTT. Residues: CASSLTVTNTGELFF.

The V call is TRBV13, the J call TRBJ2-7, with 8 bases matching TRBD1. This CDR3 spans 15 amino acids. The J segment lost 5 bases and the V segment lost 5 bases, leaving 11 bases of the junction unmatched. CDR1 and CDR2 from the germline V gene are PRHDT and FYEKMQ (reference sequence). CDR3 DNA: TGTGCCAGCAGCGCCCCGGGGCAGGGGGCCGACGAGCAGTACTTC. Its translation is CASSAPGQGADEQYF.

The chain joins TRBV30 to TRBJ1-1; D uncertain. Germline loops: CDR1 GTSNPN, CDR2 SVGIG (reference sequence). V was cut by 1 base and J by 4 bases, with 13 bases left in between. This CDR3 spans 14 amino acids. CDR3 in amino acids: CAWSAGIQSTEAFF. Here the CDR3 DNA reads TGTGCCTGGAGTGCGGGGATTCAGAGCACTGAAGCTTTCTTT.

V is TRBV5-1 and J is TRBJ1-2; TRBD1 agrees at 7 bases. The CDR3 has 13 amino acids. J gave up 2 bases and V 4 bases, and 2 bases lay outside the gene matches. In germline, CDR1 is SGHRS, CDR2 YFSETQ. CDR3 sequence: CASSEGQNYGYTF. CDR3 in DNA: TGCGCCAGCAGCGAGGGACAGAACTATGGCTACACCTTC.

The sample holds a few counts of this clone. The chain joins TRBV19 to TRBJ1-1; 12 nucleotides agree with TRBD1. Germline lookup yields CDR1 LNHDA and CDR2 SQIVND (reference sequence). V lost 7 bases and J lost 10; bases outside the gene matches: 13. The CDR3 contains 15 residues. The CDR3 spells CASTVRRDRGPGAFF. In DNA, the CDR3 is TGTGCCAGTACCGTGCGGCGGGACAGGGGGCCGGGAGCTTTCTTT.

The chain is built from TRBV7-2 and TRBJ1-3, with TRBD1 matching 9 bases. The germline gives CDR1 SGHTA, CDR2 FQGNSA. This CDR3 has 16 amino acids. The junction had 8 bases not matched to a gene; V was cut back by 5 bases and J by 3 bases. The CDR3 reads CASSQSGTGYGNTIYF. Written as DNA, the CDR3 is TGTGCCAGCAGCCAAAGTGGGACAGGGTATGGAAACACCATATATTTT.

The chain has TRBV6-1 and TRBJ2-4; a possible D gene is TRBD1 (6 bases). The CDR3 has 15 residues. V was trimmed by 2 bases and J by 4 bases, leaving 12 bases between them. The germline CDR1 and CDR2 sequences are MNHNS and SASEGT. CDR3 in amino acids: CASSERDRNKNIQYF. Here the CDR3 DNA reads TGTGCCAGCAGTGAAAGAGACAGGAATAAAAACATTCAGTACTTC.

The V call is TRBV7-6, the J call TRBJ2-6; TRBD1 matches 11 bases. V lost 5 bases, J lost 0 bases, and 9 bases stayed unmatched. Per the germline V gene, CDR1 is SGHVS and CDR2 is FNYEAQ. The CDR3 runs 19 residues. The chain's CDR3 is CASSLGTGGMPSGANVLTF. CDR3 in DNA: TGTGCCAGCAGCCTAGGGACAGGGGGGATGCCCTCTGGGGCCAACGTCCTGACTTTC.

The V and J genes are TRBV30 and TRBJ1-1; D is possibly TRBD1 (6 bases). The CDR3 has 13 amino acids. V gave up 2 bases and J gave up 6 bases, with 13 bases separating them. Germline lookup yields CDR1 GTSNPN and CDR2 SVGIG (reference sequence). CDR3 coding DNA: TGTGCCTGGAGTCTGGACAGCTGGGCTGAAGCTTTCTTT. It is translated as CAWSLDSWAEAFF.

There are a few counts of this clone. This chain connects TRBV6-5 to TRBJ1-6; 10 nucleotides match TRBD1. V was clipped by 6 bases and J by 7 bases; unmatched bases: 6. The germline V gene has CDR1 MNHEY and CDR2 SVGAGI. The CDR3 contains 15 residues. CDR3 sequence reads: CASRWDRGKNSPLHF. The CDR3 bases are TGTGCCAGCAGGTGGGACAGGGGAAAAAATTCACCCCTCCACTTT.

The CDR3 reads CASSEFPTGGSTGELFF. The CDR3 DNA reads TGTGCCAGCAGTGAATTCCCTACGGGAGGAAGCACCGGGGAGCTGTTTTTT. V gene TRBV6-1 combines with J gene TRBJ2-2, with 7 bases identical to TRBD2. CDR3 size: 17 residues. Germline CDR1 and CDR2: MNHNS and SASEGT. The junction had 10 bases not matched to a gene; V was cut back by 2 bases and J by 4 bases.